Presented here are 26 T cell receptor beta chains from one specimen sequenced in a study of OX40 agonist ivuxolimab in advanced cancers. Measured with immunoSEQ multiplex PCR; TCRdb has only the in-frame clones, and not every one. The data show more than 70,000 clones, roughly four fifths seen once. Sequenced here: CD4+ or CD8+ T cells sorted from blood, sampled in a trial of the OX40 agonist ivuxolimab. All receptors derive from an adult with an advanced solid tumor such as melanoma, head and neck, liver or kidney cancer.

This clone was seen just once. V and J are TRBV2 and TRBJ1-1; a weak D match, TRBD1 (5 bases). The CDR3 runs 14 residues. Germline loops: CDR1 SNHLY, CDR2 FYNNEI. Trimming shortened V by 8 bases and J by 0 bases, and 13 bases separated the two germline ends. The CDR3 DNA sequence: TGTGCCAGCCAAGAAGGGGACGTGAACACTGAAGCTTTCTTT. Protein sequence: CASQEGDVNTEAFF.

CDR3 in amino acids: CASSLGTSGRKGGEQYF. Written as DNA, the CDR3 is TGTGCCAGCAGCTTGGGGACTAGCGGGAGGAAGGGGGGAGAGCAGTACTTC. The genes are TRBV5-4 and TRBJ2-7; TRBD2 matches at 14 bases. The length of the CDR3 is 17 residues. In germline, CDR1 is SGHNT, CDR2 YYREEE (reference sequence). The trim removed 0 bases at V and 7 bases at J, leaving 9 bases unmatched. The full variable domain, its missing parts supplied by reference TRBV5-4 and TRBJ2-7, is ETGVTQSPTHLIKTRGQQVTLRCSSQSGHNTVSWYQQALGQGPQFIFQYYREEENGRGNFPPRFSGLQFPNYSSELNVNALELDDSALYLCASSLGTSGRKGGEQYFGPGTRLTVT.

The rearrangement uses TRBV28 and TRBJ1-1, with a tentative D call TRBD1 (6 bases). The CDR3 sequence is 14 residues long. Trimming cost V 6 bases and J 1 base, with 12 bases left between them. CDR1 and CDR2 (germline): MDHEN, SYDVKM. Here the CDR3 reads CASSAGTPNTEAFF. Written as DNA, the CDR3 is TGTGCCAGCAGCGCCGGGACACCGAACACTGAAGCTTTCTTT.

The CDR3 region is CAWRQPGLNTIYF. DNA for the CDR3: TGTGCCTGGAGACAACCCGGGTTGAACACCATATATTTT. This sequence joins TRBV30 and TRBJ1-3; D ambiguous. V was cut by 3 bases and J by 7 bases, with 13 bases left in between. CDR1 is GTSNPN and CDR2 is SVGIG in the germline V gene (reference sequence). The CDR3 has 13 amino acids.

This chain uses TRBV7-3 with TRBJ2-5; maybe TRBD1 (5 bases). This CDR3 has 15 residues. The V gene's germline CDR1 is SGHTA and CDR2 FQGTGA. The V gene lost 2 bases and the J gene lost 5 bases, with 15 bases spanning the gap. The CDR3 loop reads CASSLVSGAGETQYF. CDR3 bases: TGTGCCAGCAGCTTAGTCTCTGGGGCTGGGGAGACCCAGTACTTC.

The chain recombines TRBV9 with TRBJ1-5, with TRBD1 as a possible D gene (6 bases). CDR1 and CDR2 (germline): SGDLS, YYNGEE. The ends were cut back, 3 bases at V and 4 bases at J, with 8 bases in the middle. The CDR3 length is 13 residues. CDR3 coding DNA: TGTGCCAGCAGCGGGGGGCGGAATCAGCCCCAGCATTTT. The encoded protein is CASSGGRNQPQHF.

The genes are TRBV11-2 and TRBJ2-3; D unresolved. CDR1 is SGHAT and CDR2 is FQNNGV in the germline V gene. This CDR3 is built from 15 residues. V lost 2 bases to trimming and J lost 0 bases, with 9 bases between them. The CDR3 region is CASSLIVASTDTQYF. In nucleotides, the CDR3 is TGTGCCAGCAGCTTAATTGTCGCGAGCACAGATACGCAGTATTTT.

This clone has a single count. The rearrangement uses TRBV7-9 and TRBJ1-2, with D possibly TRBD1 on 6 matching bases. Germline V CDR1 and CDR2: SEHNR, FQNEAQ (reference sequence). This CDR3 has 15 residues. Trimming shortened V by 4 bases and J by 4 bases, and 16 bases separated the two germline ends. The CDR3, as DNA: TGTGCCAGCAGCTACTTATCGGGGGCGGGCTATGGCTACACCTTC. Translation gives CASSYLSGAGYGYTF.

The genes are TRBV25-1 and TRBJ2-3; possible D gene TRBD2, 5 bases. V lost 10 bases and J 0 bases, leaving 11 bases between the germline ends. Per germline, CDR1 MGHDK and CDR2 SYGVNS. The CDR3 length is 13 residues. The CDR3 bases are TGTGCCACGGGAATAGTAAGCACAGATACGCAGTATTTT. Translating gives CATGIVSTDTQYF. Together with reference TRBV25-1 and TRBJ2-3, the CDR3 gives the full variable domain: EADIYQTPRYLVIGTGKKITLECSQTMGHDKMYWYQQDPGMELHLIHYSYGVNSTEKGDLSSESTVSRIRTEHFPLTLESARPSHTSQYLCATGIVSTDTQYFGPGTRLTVL.

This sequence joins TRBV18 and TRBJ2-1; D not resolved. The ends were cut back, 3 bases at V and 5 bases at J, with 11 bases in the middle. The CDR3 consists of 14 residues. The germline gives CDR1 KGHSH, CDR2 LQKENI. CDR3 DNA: TGTGCCAGCTCACCCCTCGGCAGCGACAATGAGCAGTTCTTC. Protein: CASSPLGSDNEQFF.

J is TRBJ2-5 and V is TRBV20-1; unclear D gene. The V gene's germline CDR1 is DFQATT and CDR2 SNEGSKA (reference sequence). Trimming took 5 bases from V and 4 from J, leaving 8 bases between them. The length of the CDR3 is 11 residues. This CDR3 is CSADKVETQYF. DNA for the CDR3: TGCAGTGCTGACAAGGTAGAGACCCAGTACTTC.

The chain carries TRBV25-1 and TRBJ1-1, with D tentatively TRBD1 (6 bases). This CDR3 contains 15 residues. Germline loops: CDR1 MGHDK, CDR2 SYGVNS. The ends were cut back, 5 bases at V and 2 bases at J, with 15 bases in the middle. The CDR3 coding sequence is TGTGCCAGCAGTCAAGCCAGGGGCGGAAACACTGAAGCTTTCTTT. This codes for CASSQARGGNTEAFF.

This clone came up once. CDR3 coding DNA: TGTGCCAGCAGATTAGGACTAGCGGGAGTTTCGGATACGCAGTATTTT. It specifies CASRLGLAGVSDTQYF. The chain employs TRBV7-3 and TRBJ2-3, with 13 bases that match TRBD2. Trimming took 6 bases from V and 6 from J; bases not matched to a gene: 9. Germline CDR1 and CDR2: SGHTA and FQGTGA. This CDR3 is built from 16 residues.

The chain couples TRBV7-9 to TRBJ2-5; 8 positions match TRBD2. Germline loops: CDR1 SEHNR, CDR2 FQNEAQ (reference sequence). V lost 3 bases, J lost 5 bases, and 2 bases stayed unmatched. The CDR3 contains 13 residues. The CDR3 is CASSFSGVETQYF. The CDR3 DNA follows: TGTGCCAGCAGCTTTAGCGGGGTGGAGACCCAGTACTTC. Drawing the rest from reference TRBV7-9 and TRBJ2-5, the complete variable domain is DTGVSQNPRHKITKRGQNVTFRCDPISEHNRLYWYRQTLGQGPEFLTYFQNEAQLEKSRLLSDRFSAERPKGSFSTLEIQRTEQGDSAMYLCASSFSGVETQYFGPGTRLLVL.

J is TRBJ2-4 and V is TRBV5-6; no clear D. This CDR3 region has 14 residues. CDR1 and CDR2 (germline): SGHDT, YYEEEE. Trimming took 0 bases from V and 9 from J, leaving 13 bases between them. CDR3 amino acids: CASSLGGRPGIQYF. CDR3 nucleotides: TGTGCCAGCAGCTTGGGAGGCAGGCCCGGCATTCAGTACTTC.

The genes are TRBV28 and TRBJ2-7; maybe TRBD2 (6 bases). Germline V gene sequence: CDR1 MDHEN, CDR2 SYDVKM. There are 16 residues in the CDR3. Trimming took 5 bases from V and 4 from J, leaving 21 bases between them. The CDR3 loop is CASSPPPRRGGYEQYF. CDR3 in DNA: TGTGCCAGCAGTCCCCCTCCCCGGAGGGGTGGGTACGAGCAGTACTTC.

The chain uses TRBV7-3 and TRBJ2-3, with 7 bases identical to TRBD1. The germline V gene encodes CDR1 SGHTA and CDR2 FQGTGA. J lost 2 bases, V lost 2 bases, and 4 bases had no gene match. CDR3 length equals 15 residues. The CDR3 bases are TGTGCCAGCAGCTTACGACAGGGAGACACAGATACGCAGTATTTT. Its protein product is CASSLRQGDTDTQYF.

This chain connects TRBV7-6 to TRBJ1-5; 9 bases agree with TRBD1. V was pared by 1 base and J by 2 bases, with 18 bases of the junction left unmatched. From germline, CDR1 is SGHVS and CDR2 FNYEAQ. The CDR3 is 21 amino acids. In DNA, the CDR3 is TGTGCCAGCAGCTTAGAACGGGGGACAGGGATTGTCGGGATTGGCAATCAGCCCCAGCATTTT. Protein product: CASSLERGTGIVGIGNQPQHF.

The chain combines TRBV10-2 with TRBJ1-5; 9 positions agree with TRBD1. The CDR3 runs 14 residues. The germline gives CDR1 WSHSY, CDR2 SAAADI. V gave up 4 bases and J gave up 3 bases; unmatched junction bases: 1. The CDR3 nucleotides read TGCGCCAGCAGTGGACAGGGGGACAATCAGCCCCAGCATTTT. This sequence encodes CASSGQGDNQPQHF.

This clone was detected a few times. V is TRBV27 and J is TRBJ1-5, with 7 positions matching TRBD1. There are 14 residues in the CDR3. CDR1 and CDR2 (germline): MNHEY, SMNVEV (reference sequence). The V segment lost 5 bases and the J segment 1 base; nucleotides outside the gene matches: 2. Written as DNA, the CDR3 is TGTGCCAGCAGTCAGACAGGGAGCAATCAGCCCCAGCATTTT. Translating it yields CASSQTGSNQPQHF.

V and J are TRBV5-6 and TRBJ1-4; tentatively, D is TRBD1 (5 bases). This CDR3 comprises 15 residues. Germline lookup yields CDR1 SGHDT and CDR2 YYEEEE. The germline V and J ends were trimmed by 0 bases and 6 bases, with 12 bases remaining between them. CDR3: CASSLVGQGDEKLFF. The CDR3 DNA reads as TGTGCCAGCAGCTTGGTCGGGCAGGGTGATGAAAAACTGTTTTTT.

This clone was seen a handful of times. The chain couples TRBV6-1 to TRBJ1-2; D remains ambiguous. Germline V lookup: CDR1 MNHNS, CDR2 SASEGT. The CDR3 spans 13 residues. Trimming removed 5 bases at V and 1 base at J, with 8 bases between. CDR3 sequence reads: CASSQLLNYGYTF. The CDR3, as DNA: TGTGCCAGCAGTCAATTACTTAACTATGGCTACACCTTC.

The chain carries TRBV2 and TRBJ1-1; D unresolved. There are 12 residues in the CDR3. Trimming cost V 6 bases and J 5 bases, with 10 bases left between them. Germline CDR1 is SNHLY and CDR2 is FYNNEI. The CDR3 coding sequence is TGTGCCAGCAGCCGGACCTTGACTGAAGCTTTCTTT. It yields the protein CASSRTLTEAFF.

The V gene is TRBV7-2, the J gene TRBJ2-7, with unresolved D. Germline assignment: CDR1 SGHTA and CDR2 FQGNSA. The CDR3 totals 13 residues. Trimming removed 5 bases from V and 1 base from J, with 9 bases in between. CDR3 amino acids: CASSPMGSYEQYF. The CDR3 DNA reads TGTGCCAGCAGCCCCATGGGTTCCTACGAGCAGTACTTC.

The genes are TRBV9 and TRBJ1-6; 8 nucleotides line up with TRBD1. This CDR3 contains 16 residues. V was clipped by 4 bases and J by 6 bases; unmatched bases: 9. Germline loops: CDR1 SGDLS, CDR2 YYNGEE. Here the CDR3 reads CASSPRTGKSNSPLHF. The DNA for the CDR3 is TGTGCCAGCAGCCCCCGGACAGGGAAGAGTAATTCACCCCTCCACTTT.

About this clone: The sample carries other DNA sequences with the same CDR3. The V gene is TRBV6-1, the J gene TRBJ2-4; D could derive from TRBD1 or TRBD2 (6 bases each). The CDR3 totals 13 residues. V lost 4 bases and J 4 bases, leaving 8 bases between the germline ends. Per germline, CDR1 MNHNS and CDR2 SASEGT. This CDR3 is CASSGGAKNIQYF. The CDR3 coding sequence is TGTGCCAGCAGTGGGGGGGCGAAAAACATTCAGTACTTC.